This T cell receptor beta chain was captured by sequencing in a study of blood T cell repertoires in COVID-19. Study overall: Collection of acute and convalescent COVID-19 samples took place in the United States, Italy and Spain.

CDR1 and CDR2 (germline): SGHRS, YFSETQ. Trimming left V 3 bases short and J 3 bases short, with 9 bases between. The CDR3 is made up of 13 amino acids. TCRdb keeps only in-frame clones here, not all; method: immunoSEQ multiplex PCR. The sample lists 160,000 or so clones, 70% to 80% occurring once. The chain recombines TRBV5-1 with TRBJ2-5, with D possibly TRBD2 on 5 matching bases. This clonotype originated in a woman aged 55 to 70 with COVID-19, enrolled during active disease. The sample comprised peripheral blood. CDR3 residues: CASSSTEEETQYF. The DNA of the CDR3 is TGCGCCAGCAGCTCGACGGAGGAAGAGACCCAGTACTTC.